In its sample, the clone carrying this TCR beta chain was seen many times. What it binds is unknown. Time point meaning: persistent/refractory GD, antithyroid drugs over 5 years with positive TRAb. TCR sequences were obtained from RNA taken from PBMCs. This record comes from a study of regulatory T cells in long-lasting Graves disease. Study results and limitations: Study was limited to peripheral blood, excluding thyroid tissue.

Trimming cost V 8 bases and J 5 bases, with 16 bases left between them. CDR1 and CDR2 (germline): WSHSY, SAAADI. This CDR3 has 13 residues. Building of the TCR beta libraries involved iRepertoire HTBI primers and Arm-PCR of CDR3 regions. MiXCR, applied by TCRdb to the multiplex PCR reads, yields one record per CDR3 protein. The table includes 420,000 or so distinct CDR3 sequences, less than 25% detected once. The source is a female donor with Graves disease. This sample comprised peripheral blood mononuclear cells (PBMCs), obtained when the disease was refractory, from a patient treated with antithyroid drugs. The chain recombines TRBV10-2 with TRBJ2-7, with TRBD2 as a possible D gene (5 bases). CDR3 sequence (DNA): TGCGCCAGCTCCTCGCAGGAGGTAAACGAGCAGTACTTC. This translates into CASSSQEVNEQYF.